This T cell receptor beta chain derives from a study of blood T cell repertoires in COVID-19. For the study at large: From T cells, B-cell-depleted T cells, or PBMCs came the material, which was cDNA or gDNA.

The CDR3 is 16 residues long. Germline lookup yields CDR1 LNHDA and CDR2 SQIVND (reference sequence). With 3 bases removed from V and 0 bases from J, the gap between germline ends came to 12 bases. Here immunoSEQ multiplex PCR was the method, and the copy in TCRdb shows in-frame clones only, minus some. The data contain more than 150,000 clones, around 87% of them singletons. Sequencing used peripheral blood. The rearrangement uses TRBV19 and TRBJ2-4; D is perhaps TRBD1 (5 bases). The TCR was taken from a man aged 18-30 years with acute or convalescent COVID-19. The CDR3 DNA sequence: TGTGCCAGTAGTATTTCAGGGAACCTAGCCAAAAACATTCAGTACTTC. This encodes CASSISGNLAKNIQYF.